What follows are 29 T cell receptor beta chains derived from one specimen sequenced in a study of T cell repertoires in ileal Crohn's disease. The table came from immunoSEQ multiplex PCR; TCRdb's copy has only in-frame clones and leaves some out. In the table there are about 14,000 clones, around 70% of which are singletons. The sample was ileal tissue. The receptors here all came from an adult with Crohn's disease.

The V call is TRBV7-3, the J call TRBJ2-3; maybe TRBD2 (7 bases). The CDR3 extends over 14 amino acids. V lost 3 bases to trimming and J lost 4 bases, with 11 bases between them. Germline CDR1 is SGHTA and CDR2 is FQGTGA. The CDR3 DNA reads as TGTGCCAGCAGCTTGGGAGGGGGGGCAGATACGCAGTATTTT. It codes for CASSLGGGADTQYF.

The genes are TRBV2 and TRBJ2-1, with a possible D match to TRBD1 (5 bases). Germline V gene data show CDR1 as SNHLY and CDR2 as FYNNEI. The CDR3 runs 17 residues. The V gene lost 3 bases and the J gene lost 0 bases, with 15 bases spanning the gap. The chain's CDR3 is CASSEGKGKSSYNEQFF. CDR3 DNA: TGTGCCAGCAGTGAGGGCAAGGGGAAAAGCTCCTACAATGAGCAGTTCTTC.

The genes are TRBV30 and TRBJ1-3; D remains ambiguous. Germline V CDR1 and CDR2: GTSNPN, SVGIG (reference sequence). The CDR3 is 12 residues long. V dropped 5 bases and J dropped 8 bases, with 13 bases sitting between them. CDR3 nucleotide sequence: TGTGCCTGGGGCGAACAGCGGGACACCATATATTTT. Protein: CAWGEQRDTIYF.

This clone was counted only a few times. This sequence joins TRBV6-6 and TRBJ2-3; D not certain. CDR3 length: 15 residues. Germline V gene lookup returns CDR1 MNHNY and CDR2 SVGAGI (reference sequence). Between the trimmed V and J ends, which lost 6 bases and 0 bases, there was a span of 13 bases. The CDR3 DNA follows: TGTGCCAGCAGACCGGCCATGGGCAGCACAGATACGCAGTATTTT. It codes for CASRPAMGSTDTQYF.

DNA for the CDR3: TGTGCCAGCAGCCAGGACCATTCTGGCACAGATACGCAGTATTTT. The encoded protein is CASSQDHSGTDTQYF. The chain employs TRBV11-3 and TRBJ2-3, with unresolved D. The CDR3 spans 15 residues. Germline CDR1 reads SGHNT; CDR2 reads YENEEA. Trimming took off 5 bases at V and 1 base at J, with 13 bases between the two ends.

J is TRBJ2-1 and V is TRBV11-2; 8 bases align to TRBD2. CDR1 SGHAT and CDR2 FQNNGV come from the germline V gene. The CDR3 sequence is 15 residues long. The ends lost 5 bases at V and 6 bases at J; junction bases unmatched: 9. CDR3 in amino acids: CASSQGAGGLNEQFF. In DNA form, the CDR3 reads TGTGCCAGCAGCCAAGGGGCGGGGGGCCTCAATGAGCAGTTCTTC.

The chain joins TRBV28 to TRBJ2-1; 9 bases map to TRBD2. The J segment lost 7 bases and the V segment lost 6 bases, leaving 10 bases of the junction unmatched. CDR3 length: 15 residues. Germline V gene data show CDR1 as MDHEN and CDR2 as SYDVKM. The CDR3 DNA follows: TGTGCCAGCAGCCTTGCGGGGGGGCAGGTGAATGAGCAGTTCTTC. This encodes CASSLAGGQVNEQFF.

This chain joins TRBV6-1 and TRBJ2-1; D remains ambiguous. Germline assignment: CDR1 MNHNS and CDR2 SASEGT. CDR3 length: 12 amino acids. V was clipped by 5 bases and J by 4 bases, with 6 bases between them. The CDR3 DNA reads as TGTGCCAGCAGTAAGGGTTACAATGAGCAGTTCTTC. Translated, it gives CASSKGYNEQFF.

V is TRBV11-2 and J is TRBJ1-6; D unclear. Germline V lookup: CDR1 SGHAT, CDR2 FQNNGV. This CDR3 contains 18 residues. V was shortened by 7 bases and J by 4 bases, with 23 bases between the two germline ends. CDR3 loop: CASTSLAGPRDYNSPLHF. The CDR3 DNA follows: TGTGCCAGCACCTCACTAGCAGGTCCCCGTGATTATAATTCACCCCTCCACTTT.

Relative to its sample, this clone is large. V and J are TRBV27 and TRBJ1-3, with D uncertain. Trimming shortened V by 5 bases and J by 0 bases, and 5 bases separated the two germline ends. In germline, CDR1 is MNHEY, CDR2 SMNVEV (reference sequence). This CDR3 has 13 amino acids. This CDR3 is CASSPDSGNTIYF. CDR3 nucleotides: TGTGCCAGCAGTCCCGACTCTGGAAACACCATATATTTT.

The J gene is TRBJ2-2, the V gene TRBV5-1; tentatively, D is TRBD2 (5 bases). V was trimmed by 3 bases and J by 4 bases, leaving 10 bases between them. This CDR3 is built from 14 residues. Per germline, CDR1 SGHRS and CDR2 YFSETQ. CDR3 loop: CASSSLGSTGELFF. CDR3 bases: TGCGCCAGCAGCTCACTAGGAAGCACCGGGGAGCTGTTTTTT. The variable domain in full, with the rest retrieved from reference TRBV5-1 and TRBJ2-2, is KAGVTQTPRYLIKTRGQQVTLSCSPISGHRSVSWYQQTPGQGLQFLFEYFSETQRNKGNFPGRFSGRQFSNSRSEMNVSTLELGDSALYLCASSSLGSTGELFFGEGSRLTVL.

The chain uses TRBV29-1 and TRBJ2-3, with TRBD2 matching over 10 bases. J lost 9 bases, V lost 0 bases, and 12 bases had no gene match. Looked up from germline, CDR1 is SQVTM and CDR2 is ANQGSEA. The CDR3 runs 16 residues. The CDR3 sequence: CSVEDQSGGARWTQYF. The CDR3 DNA sequence: TGCAGCGTTGAAGATCAAAGCGGGGGGGCTAGGTGGACGCAGTATTTT.

This chain joins TRBV2 and TRBJ2-5; TRBD1 might be the D (6 bases). Per germline, CDR1 SNHLY and CDR2 FYNNEI. The CDR3 is 17 amino acids. Trimming took off 2 bases at V and 0 bases at J, with 16 bases between the two ends. In DNA form, the CDR3 reads TGTGCCAGCAGTGAAAGACGAGGGGCAGGGGACCAAGAGACCCAGTACTTC. The encoded protein is CASSERRGAGDQETQYF.

V gene TRBV28 combines with J gene TRBJ2-1; D is unresolved. This CDR3 is built from 10 residues. Per the germline V gene, CDR1 is MDHEN and CDR2 is SYDVKM. V lost 3 bases, J lost 10 bases, and 4 bases lay in between. CDR3 in amino acids: CASSFEEQFF. CDR3 DNA: TGTGCCAGCAGTTTTGAAGAGCAGTTCTTC.

The chain combines TRBV30 with TRBJ1-1; a possible D gene is TRBD1 (6 bases). The germline V gene encodes CDR1 GTSNPN and CDR2 SVGIG (reference sequence). Trimming stripped 0 bases from V and 0 bases from J, with 14 bases between. There are 16 residues in the CDR3. The CDR3 protein is CAWSVGGPLMNTEAFF. Written as DNA, the CDR3 is TGTGCCTGGAGTGTGGGGGGCCCTCTTATGAACACTGAAGCTTTCTTT.

The V call is TRBV11-2, the J call TRBJ2-7; 8 bases map to TRBD2. J gave up 7 bases and V 5 bases, and 7 bases lay outside the gene matches. Per germline, CDR1 SGHAT and CDR2 FQNNGV. The CDR3 loop spans 13 amino acids. CDR3 loop: CASSRTSLGEQYF. In nucleotides, the CDR3 is TGTGCCAGCAGCCGGACTAGCCTTGGGGAGCAGTACTTC.

The rearrangement uses TRBV27 and TRBJ2-3; either TRBD1 or TRBD2 may supply D (5 bases each). CDR1 is MNHEY, CDR2 SMNVEV, per germline (reference sequence). Trimming shortened V by 5 bases and J by 0 bases, and 12 bases separated the two germline ends. This CDR3 has 15 amino acids. The DNA for the CDR3 is TGTGCCAGCAGTAGCCGGGACCGTAGCACAGATACGCAGTATTTT. This encodes CASSSRDRSTDTQYF.

This sequence joins TRBV30 and TRBJ2-2; a possible D gene is TRBD2 (7 bases). The CDR3 has 18 residues. CDR1 and CDR2 from the germline V gene are GTSNPN and SVGIG (reference sequence). Trimming removed 3 bases from V and 5 bases from J, with 25 bases in between. Here the CDR3 DNA reads TGTGCCTGGAGAGGAAGCGGGTGTGGGGGGGGCCGGACCGGGGAGCTGTTTTTT. Its translation: CAWRGSGCGGGRTGELFF.

CDR3 residues: CASSSRAIANYGYTF. For the CDR3, the DNA is TGTGCCAGCAGCTCCAGGGCTATAGCTAACTATGGCTACACCTTC. V is TRBV7-2 and J is TRBJ1-2, with D possibly TRBD1 on 5 matching bases. CDR1 and CDR2 (germline): SGHTA, FQGNSA. The V gene lost 4 bases and the J gene lost 0 bases, with 12 bases spanning the gap. The length of the CDR3 is 15 residues.

The genes are TRBV5-1 and TRBJ2-2; 8 bases align to TRBD2. CDR3 length: 16 amino acids. Trimming removed 3 bases from V and 8 bases from J; junction bases left unmatched: 12. Germline CDR1 SGHRS, CDR2 YFSETQ. The CDR3 DNA follows: TGCGCCAGCAGCTGGGGCTCAGCGGGGGTAAAAGGGGAGCTGTTTTTT. Residues: CASSWGSAGVKGELFF.

The chain couples TRBV28 to TRBJ1-3; D is unclear. The CDR3 has 15 amino acids. V was trimmed by 5 bases and J by 3 bases, leaving 14 bases between them. The germline V gene has CDR1 MDHEN and CDR2 SYDVKM. CDR3 amino acids: CASSPSFSYGNTIYF. The CDR3 DNA is TGTGCCAGCAGTCCTTCCTTTTCCTATGGAAACACCATATATTTT.

The chain recombines TRBV18 with TRBJ1-1; possible D gene TRBD1, 6 bases. Trimming pared 3 bases from V and 1 base from J, leaving 6 bases between. Per the germline V gene, CDR1 is KGHSH and CDR2 is LQKENI. The CDR3 has 13 amino acids. The CDR3 nucleotides read TGTGCCAGCTCACCGGGACAGAACACTGAAGCTTTCTTT. Translation: CASSPGQNTEAFF.

The V and J genes are TRBV5-1 and TRBJ1-6; TRBD1 might be the D (5 bases). V was trimmed by 4 bases and J by 7 bases, leaving 15 bases between them. This CDR3 comprises 15 residues. Germline loops: CDR1 SGHRS, CDR2 YFSETQ. The CDR3 DNA reads as TGCGCCAGCAGCCAGGAAGCAGGGATCAATTCACCCCTCCACTTT. As protein: CASSQEAGINSPLHF.

The J gene is TRBJ1-1, the V gene TRBV4-1, with 7 positions matching TRBD1. Trimming took 3 bases from V and 7 from J; bases not matched to a gene: 20. CDR1 and CDR2 from the germline V gene are MGHRA and YSYEKL. This CDR3 contains 18 residues. The CDR3 DNA is TGCGCCAGCAGCCAGCGGATACAGGGGAATAAGATAGGAGGTGAAGCTTTCTTT. Residues: CASSQRIQGNKIGGEAFF.

The chain links TRBV6-6 to TRBJ2-7, with D maybe TRBD2 (5 bases). The CDR3 totals 13 residues. Germline lookup yields CDR1 MNHNY and CDR2 SVGAGI (reference sequence). V was pared by 10 bases and J by 3 bases, with 16 bases between. This CDR3 is CATQAGLIYEQYF. The DNA for the CDR3 is TGTGCCACCCAGGCTGGACTTATCTACGAGCAGTACTTC.

The CDR3 loop is CASSRMAGGHSTGELFF. The DNA for the CDR3 is TGTGCCAGCAGCCGCATGGCGGGGGGGCACAGCACCGGGGAGCTGTTTTTT. The rearrangement uses TRBV7-9 and TRBJ2-2, with 9 bases matching TRBD2. CDR3 size: 17 residues. V was pared by 5 bases and J by 4 bases, with 11 bases of the junction left unmatched. Germline loops: CDR1 SEHNR, CDR2 FQNEAQ (reference sequence).

The chain joins TRBV6-5 to TRBJ1-1; D remains unclear. Trimming pared 7 bases from V and 2 bases from J, leaving 14 bases between. This CDR3 spans 14 amino acids. CDR1 is MNHEY, CDR2 SVGAGI, per germline. The CDR3 region is CASTPVAANTEAFF. For the CDR3, the DNA is TGTGCCAGCACCCCGGTGGCGGCAAACACTGAAGCTTTCTTT.

The chain carries TRBV28 and TRBJ1-4; no firm D call. The CDR3 totals 15 residues. The germline V gene has CDR1 MDHEN and CDR2 SYDVKM. The V end lost 3 bases, the J end lost 8 bases, and 16 bases lay between the germline ends. The CDR3 nucleotides are TGTGCCAGCAGTTTTAGTTCGGGGAGAAGGGAAAAACTGTTTTTT. This sequence encodes CASSFSSGRREKLFF.

The chain has TRBV19 and TRBJ2-7; D might be TRBD1 or TRBD2, each matching 5 bases. Germline lookup yields CDR1 LNHDA and CDR2 SQIVND (reference sequence). The V and J ends lost 6 bases and 9 bases respectively, with 21 bases between them. The CDR3 covers 14 residues. The CDR3 here is CASSSTGTAGGQYF. As DNA, the CDR3 is TGTGCCAGTAGCTCCACCGGGACCGCAGGTGGGCAGTACTTC.